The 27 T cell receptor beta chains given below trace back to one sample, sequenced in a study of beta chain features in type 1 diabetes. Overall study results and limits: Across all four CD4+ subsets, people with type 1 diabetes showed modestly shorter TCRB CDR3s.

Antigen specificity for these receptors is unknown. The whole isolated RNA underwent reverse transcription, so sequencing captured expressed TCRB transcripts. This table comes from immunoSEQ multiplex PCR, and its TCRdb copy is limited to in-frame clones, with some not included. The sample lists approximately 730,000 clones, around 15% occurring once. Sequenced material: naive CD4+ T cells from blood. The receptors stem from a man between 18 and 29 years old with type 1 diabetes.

The CDR3 DNA reads as TGTGCCAGCAGCGTTCAGGACAGGGAGGCGCGTGGCTACACCTTC. Amino acid sequence: CASSVQDREARGYTF. The rearrangement uses TRBV7-2 and TRBJ1-2; 8 bases match TRBD1. With 5 bases clipped from V and 7 bases from J, the junction kept 12 bases outside the gene matches. Germline V CDR1 and CDR2: SGHTA, FQGNSA. The CDR3 contains 15 residues.

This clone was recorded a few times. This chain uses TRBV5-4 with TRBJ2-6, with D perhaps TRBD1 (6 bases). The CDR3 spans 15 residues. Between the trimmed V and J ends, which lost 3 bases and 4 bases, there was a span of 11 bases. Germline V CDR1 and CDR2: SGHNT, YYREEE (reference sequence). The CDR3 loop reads CASSSQGAGANVLTF. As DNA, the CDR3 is TGTGCCAGCAGCTCACAGGGAGCCGGGGCCAACGTCCTGACTTTC. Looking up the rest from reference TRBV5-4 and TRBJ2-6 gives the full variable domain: ETGVTQSPTHLIKTRGQQVTLRCSSQSGHNTVSWYQQALGQGPQFIFQYYREEENGRGNFPPRFSGLQFPNYSSELNVNALELDDSALYLCASSSQGAGANVLTFGAGSRLTVL.

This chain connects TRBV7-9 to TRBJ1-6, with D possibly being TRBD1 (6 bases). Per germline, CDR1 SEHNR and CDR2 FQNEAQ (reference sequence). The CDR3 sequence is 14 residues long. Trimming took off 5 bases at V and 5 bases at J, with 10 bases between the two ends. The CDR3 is CASSPQGNNSPLHF. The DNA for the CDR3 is TGTGCCAGCAGCCCACAGGGAAATAATTCACCCCTCCACTTT. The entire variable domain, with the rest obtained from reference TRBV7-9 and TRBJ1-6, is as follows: DTGVSQNPRHKITKRGQNVTFRCDPISEHNRLYWYRQTLGQGPEFLTYFQNEAQLEKSRLLSDRFSAERPKGSFSTLEIQRTEQGDSAMYLCASSPQGNNSPLHFGNGTRLTVT.

The CDR3 DNA reads TGTGCCAGTAGTGGCGACAGAGGCGAAAAACTGTTTTTT. It translates to CASSGDRGEKLFF. V is TRBV19 and J is TRBJ1-4; D possibly corresponds to TRBD1 (5 bases). Trimming stripped 5 bases from V and 8 bases from J, with 12 bases between. CDR3 length: 13 amino acids. Germline V gives CDR1 LNHDA, CDR2 SQIVND (reference sequence).

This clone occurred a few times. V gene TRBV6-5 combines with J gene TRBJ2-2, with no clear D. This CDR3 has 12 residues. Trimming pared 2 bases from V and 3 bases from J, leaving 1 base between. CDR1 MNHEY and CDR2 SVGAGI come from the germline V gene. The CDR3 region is CASSYHTGELFF. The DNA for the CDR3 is TGTGCCAGCAGTTACCACACCGGGGAGCTGTTTTTT.

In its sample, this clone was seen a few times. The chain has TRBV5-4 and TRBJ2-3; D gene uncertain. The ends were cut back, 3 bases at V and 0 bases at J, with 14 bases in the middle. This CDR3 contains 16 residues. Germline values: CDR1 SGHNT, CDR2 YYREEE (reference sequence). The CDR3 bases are TGTGCCAGCAGCTCGGATCTATCAACTAGCACAGATACGCAGTATTTT. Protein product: CASSSDLSTSTDTQYF.

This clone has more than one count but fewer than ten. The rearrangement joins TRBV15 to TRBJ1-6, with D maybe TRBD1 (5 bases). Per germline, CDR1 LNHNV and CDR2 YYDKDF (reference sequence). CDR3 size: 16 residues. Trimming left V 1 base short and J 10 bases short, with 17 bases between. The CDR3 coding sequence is TGTGCCACCAGCAGAGCTGGGCAGGGATCGTGGTCACCCCTCCACTTT. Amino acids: CATSRAGQGSWSPLHF.

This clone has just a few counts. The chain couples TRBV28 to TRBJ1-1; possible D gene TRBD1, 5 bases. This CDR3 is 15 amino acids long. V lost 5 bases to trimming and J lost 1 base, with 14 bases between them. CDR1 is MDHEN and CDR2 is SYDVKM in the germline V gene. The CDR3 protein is CASSIGGSGNTEAFF. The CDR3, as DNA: TGTGCCAGCAGTATCGGGGGTTCGGGGAACACTGAAGCTTTCTTT.

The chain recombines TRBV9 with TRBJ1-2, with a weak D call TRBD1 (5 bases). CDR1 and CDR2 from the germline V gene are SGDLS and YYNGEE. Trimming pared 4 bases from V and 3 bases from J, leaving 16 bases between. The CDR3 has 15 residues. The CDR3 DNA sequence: TGTGCCAGCAGCCCCCCGGGACCCCCGCACTATGGCTACACCTTC. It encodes CASSPPGPPHYGYTF.

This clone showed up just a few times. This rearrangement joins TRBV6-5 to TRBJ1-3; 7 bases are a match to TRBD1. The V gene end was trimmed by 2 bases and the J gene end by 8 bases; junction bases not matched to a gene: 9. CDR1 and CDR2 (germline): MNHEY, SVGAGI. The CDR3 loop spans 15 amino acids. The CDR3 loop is CASSYRQGLKDTIYF. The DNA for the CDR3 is TGTGCCAGCAGTTACAGACAGGGATTAAAGGACACCATATATTTT.

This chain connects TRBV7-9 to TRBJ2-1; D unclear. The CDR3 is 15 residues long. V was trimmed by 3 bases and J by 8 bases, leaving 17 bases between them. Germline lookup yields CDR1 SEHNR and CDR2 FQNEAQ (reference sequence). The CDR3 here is CASSFRPLGLDEQFF. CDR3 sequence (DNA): TGTGCCAGCAGCTTCAGGCCCTTAGGGTTGGATGAGCAGTTCTTC.

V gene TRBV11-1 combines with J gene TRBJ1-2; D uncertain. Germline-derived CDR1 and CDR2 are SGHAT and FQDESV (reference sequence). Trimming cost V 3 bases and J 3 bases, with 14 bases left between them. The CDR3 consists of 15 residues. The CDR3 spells CASSFGQAGDYGYTF. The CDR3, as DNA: TGTGCCAGCAGCTTCGGGCAGGCTGGGGACTATGGCTACACCTTC.

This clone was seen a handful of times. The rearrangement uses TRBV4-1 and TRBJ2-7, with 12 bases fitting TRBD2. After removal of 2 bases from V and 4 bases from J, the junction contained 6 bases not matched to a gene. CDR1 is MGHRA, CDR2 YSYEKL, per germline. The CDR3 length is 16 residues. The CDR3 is CASSQPLAGGPYEQYF. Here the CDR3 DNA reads TGCGCCAGCAGCCAACCACTAGCGGGGGGACCTTACGAGCAGTACTTC.

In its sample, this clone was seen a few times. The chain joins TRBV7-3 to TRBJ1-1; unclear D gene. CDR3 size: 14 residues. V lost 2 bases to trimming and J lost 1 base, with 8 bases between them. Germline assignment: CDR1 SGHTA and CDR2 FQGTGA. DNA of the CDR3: TGTGCCAGCAGCTTAGGCGGCAAGAACACTGAAGCTTTCTTT. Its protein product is CASSLGGKNTEAFF.

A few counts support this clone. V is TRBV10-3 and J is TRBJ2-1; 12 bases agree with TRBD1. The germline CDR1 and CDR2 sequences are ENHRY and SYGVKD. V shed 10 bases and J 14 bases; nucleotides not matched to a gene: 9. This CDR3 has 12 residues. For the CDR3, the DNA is TGTGCCAGCTCCCCGGGACAGGGGGCAGAGTTCTTC. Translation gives CASSPGQGAEFF.

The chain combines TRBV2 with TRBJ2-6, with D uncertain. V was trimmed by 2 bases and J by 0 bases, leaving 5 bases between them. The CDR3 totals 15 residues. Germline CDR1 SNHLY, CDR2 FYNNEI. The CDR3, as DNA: TGTGCCAGCAGTGAACGGGCCTCTGGGGCCAACGTCCTGACTTTC. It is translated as CASSERASGANVLTF.

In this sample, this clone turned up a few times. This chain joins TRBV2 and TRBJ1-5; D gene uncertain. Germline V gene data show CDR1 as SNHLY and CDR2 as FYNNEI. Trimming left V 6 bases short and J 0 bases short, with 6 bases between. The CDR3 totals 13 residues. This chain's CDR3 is CASSRISNQPQHF. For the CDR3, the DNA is TGTGCCAGCAGCCGCATTAGCAATCAGCCCCAGCATTTT.

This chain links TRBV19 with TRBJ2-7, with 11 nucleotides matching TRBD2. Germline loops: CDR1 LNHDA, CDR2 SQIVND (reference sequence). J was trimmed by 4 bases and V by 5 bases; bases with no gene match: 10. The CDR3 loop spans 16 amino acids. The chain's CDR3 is CASSVELAGDRYEQYF. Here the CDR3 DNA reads TGTGCCAGTAGTGTCGAACTAGCGGGGGACCGGTACGAGCAGTACTTC.

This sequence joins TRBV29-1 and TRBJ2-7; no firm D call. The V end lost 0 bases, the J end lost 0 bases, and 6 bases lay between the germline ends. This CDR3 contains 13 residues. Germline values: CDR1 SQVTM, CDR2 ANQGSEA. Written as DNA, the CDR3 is TGCAGCGTTGAAGATGATGACTCCTACGAGCAGTACTTC. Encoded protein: CSVEDDDSYEQYF.

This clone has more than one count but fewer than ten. The CDR3 coding sequence is TGTGCCAGCTCGCTCAGACAGGAAGAGACCCAGTACTTC. This translates into CASSLRQEETQYF. This chain links TRBV18 with TRBJ2-5; D possibly corresponds to TRBD1 (6 bases). The ends were cut back, 6 bases at V and 3 bases at J, with 11 bases in the middle. The V gene's germline CDR1 is KGHSH and CDR2 LQKENI. CDR3 length equals 13 residues.

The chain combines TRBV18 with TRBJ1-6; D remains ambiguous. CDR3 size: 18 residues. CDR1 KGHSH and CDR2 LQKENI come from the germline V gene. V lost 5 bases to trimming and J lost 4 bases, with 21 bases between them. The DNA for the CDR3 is TGTGCCAGCTCATCATCGGTCCCCCGGCGCATTTATAATTCACCCCTCCACTTT. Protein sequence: CASSSSVPRRIYNSPLHF. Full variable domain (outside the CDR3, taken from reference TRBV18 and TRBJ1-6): NAGVMQNPRHLVRRRGQEARLRCSPMKGHSHVYWYRQLPEEGLKFMVYLQKENIIDESGMPKERFSAEFPKEGPSILRIQQVVRGDSAAYFCASSSSVPRRIYNSPLHFGNGTRLTVT.

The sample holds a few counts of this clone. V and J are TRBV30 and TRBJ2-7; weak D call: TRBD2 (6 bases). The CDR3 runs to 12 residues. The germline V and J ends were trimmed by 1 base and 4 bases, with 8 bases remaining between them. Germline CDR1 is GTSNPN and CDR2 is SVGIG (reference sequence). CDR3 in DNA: TGTGCCTGGAGTGATGGGGGGTACGAGCAGTACTTC. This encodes CAWSDGGYEQYF.

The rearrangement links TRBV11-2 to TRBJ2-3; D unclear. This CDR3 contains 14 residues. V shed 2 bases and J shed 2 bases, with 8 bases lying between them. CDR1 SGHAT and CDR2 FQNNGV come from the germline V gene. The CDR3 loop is CASSLKQITDTQYF. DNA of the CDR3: TGTGCCAGCAGCTTAAAGCAAATCACAGATACGCAGTATTTT.

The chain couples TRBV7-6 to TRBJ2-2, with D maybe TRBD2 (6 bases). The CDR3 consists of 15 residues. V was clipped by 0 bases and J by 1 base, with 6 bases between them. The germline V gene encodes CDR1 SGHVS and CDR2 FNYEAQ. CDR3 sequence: CASSLAGGNTGELFF. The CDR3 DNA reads TGTGCCAGCAGCTTAGCCGGGGGGAACACCGGGGAGCTGTTTTTT. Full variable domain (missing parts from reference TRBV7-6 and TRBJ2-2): GAGVSQSPRYKVTKRGQDVALRCDPISGHVSLYWYRQALGQGPEFLTYFNYEAQQDKSGLPNDRFSAERPEGSISTLTIQRTEQRDSAMYRCASSLAGGNTGELFFGEGSRLTVL.

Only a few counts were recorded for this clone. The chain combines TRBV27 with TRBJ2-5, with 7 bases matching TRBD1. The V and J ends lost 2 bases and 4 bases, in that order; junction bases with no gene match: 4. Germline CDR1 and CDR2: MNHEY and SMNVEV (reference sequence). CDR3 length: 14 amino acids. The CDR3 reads CASSLINRGETQYF. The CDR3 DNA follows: TGTGCCAGCAGTTTAATCAACAGGGGAGAGACCCAGTACTTC.

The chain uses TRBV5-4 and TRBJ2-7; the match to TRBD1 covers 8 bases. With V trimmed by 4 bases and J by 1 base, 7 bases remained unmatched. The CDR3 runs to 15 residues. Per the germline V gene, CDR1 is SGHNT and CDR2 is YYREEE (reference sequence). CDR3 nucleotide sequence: TGTGCCAGCAGCCAAGTGGGACAGGAATCCTACGAGCAGTACTTC. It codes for CASSQVGQESYEQYF.

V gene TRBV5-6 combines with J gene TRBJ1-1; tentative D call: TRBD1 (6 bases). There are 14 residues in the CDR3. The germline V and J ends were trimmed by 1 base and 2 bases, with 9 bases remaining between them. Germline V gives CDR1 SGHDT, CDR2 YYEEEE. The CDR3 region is CASSLTGTNTEAFF. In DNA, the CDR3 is TGTGCCAGCAGCTTGACAGGGACCAACACTGAAGCTTTCTTT.